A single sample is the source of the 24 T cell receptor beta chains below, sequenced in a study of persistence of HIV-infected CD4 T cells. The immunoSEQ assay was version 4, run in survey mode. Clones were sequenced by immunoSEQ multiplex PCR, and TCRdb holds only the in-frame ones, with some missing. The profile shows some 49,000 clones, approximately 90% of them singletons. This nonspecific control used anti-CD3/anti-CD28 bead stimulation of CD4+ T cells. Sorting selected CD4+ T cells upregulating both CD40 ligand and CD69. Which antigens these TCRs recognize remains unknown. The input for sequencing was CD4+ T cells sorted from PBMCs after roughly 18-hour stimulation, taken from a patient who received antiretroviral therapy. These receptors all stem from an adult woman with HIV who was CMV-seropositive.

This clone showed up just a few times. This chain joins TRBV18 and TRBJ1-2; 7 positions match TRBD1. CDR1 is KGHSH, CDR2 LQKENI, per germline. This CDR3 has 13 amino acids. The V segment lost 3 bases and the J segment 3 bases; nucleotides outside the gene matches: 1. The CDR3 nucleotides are TGTGCCAGCTCACCGGGACAGTACTATGGCTACACCTTC. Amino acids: CASSPGQYYGYTF.

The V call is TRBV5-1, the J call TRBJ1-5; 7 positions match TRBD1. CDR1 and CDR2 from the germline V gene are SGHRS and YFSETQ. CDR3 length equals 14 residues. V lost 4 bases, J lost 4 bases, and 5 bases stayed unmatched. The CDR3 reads CASSRDSTNQPQHF. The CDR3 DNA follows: TGCGCCAGCAGCAGGGACAGTACGAATCAGCCCCAGCATTTT.

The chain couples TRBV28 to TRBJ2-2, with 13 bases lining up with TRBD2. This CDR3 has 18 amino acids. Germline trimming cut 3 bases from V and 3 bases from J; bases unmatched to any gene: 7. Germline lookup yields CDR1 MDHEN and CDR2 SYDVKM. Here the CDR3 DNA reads TGTGCCAGCAGTTTGATTTCGGGACTAGCGGGATACACCGGGGAGCTGTTTTTT. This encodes CASSLISGLAGYTGELFF. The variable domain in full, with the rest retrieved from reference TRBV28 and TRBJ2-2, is DVKVTQSSRYLVKRTGEKVFLECVQDMDHENMFWYRQDPGLGLRLIYFSYDVKMKEKGDIPEGYSVSREKKERFSLILESASTNQTSMYLCASSLISGLAGYTGELFFGEGSRLTVL.

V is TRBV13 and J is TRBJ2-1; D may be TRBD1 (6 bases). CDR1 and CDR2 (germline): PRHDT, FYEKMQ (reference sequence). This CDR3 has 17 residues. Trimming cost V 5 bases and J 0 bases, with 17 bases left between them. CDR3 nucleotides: TGTGCCAGCAGCCCAAAAAGGGACACCAGCTCCTACAATGAGCAGTTCTTC. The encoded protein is CASSPKRDTSSYNEQFF.

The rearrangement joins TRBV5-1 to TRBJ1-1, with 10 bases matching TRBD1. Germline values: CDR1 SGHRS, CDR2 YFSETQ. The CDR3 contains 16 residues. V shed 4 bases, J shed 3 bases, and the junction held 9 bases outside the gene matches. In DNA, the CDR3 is TGCGCCAGCAGCCCCTGGACAGGGGGTGGGCACACTGAAGCTTTCTTT. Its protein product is CASSPWTGGGHTEAFF.

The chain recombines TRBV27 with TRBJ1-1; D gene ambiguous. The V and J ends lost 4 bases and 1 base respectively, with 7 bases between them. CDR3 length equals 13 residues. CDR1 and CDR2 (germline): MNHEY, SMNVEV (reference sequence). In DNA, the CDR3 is TGTGCCAGCAGTTACAGACCGAACACTGAAGCTTTCTTT. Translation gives CASSYRPNTEAFF.

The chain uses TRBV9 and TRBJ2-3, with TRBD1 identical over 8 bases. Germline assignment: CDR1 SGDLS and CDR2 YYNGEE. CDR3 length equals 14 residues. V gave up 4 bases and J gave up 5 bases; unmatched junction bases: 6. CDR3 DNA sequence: TGTGCCAGCAGCCCTTCGGACAGGGTAGATACGCAGTATTTT. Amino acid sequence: CASSPSDRVDTQYF.

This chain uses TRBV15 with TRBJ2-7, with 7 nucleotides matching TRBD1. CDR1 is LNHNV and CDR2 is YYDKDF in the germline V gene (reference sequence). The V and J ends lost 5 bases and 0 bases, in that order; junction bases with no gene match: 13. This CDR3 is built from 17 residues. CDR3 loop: CATSRRDRVLSSYEQYF. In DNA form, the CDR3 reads TGTGCCACCAGCCGACGGGACAGAGTCCTTAGCTCCTACGAGCAGTACTTC.

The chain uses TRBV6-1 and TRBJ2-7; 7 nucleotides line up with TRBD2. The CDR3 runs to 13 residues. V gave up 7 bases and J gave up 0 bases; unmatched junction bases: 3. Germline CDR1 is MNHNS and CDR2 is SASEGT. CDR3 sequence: CASMGGSSYEQYF. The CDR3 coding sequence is TGTGCCAGCATGGGCGGGAGCTCCTACGAGCAGTACTTC.

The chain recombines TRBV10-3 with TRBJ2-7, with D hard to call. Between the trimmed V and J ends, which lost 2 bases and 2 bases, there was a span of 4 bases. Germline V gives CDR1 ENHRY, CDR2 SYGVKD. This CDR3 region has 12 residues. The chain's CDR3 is CAISENAYEQYF. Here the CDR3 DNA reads TGTGCCATCAGTGAGAATGCCTACGAGCAGTACTTC.

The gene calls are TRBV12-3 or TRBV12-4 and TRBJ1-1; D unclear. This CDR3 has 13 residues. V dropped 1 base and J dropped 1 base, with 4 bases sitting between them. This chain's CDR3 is CASSLGQNTEAFF. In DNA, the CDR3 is TGTGCCAGCAGTTTAGGACAGAACACTGAAGCTTTCTTT.

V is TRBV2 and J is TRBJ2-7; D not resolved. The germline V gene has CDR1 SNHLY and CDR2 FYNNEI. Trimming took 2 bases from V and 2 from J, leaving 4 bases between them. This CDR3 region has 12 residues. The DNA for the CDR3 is TGTGCCAGCAGTGAACGGGCCTACGAGCAGTACTTC. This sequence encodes CASSERAYEQYF.

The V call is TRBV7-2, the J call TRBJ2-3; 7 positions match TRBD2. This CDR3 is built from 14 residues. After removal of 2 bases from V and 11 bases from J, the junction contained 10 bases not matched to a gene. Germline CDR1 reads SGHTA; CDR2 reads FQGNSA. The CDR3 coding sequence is TGTGCCAGCAGCTTATCAGCCGGGGGGAGAGGGCAGTATTTT. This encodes CASSLSAGGRGQYF.

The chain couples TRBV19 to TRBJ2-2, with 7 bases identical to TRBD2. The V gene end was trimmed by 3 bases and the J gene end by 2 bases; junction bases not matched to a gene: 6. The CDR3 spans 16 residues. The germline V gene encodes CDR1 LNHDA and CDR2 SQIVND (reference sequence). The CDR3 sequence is CASSMAGVGNTGELFF. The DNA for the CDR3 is TGTGCCAGTAGTATGGCGGGGGTCGGTAACACCGGGGAGCTGTTTTTT.

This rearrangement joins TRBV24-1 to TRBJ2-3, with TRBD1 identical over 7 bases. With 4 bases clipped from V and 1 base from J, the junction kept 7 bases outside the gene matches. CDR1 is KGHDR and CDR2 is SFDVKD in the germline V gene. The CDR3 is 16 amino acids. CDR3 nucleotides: TGTGCCACCAGTGACTCCACAGGGGTCGGCACAGATACGCAGTATTTT. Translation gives CATSDSTGVGTDTQYF.

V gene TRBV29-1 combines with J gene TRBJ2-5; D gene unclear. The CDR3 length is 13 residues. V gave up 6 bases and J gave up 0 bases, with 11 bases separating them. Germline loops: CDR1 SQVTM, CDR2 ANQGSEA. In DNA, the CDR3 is TGCAGCGTCGAGTTCGGTTACCAAGAGACCCAGTACTTC. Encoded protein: CSVEFGYQETQYF.

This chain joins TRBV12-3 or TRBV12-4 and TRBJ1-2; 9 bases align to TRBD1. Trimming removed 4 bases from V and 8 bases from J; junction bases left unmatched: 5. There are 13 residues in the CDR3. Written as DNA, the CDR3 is TGTGCCAGCAGTTCCACAGGGGGCAAGGGCTACACCTTC. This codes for CASSSTGGKGYTF.

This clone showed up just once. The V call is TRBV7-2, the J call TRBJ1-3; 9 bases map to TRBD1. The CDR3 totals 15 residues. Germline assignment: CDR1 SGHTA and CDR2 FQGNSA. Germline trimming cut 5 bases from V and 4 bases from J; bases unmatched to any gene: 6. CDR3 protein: CASSPGGTGGNTIYF. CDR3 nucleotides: TGTGCCAGCAGCCCAGGGGGGACAGGGGGAAACACCATATATTTT.

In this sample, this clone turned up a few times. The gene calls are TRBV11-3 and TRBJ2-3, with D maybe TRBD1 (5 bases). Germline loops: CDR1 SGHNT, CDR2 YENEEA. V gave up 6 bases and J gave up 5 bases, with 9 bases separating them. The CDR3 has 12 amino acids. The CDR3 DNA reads TGTGCCAGCAGTCAGCAGGGAGATACGCAGTATTTT. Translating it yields CASSQQGDTQYF.

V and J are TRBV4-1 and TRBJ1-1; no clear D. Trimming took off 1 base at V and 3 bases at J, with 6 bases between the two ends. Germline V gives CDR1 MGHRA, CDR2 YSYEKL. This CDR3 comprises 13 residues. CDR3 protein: CASSQASDTEAFF. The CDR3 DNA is TGCGCCAGCAGCCAAGCTTCTGACACTGAAGCTTTCTTT.

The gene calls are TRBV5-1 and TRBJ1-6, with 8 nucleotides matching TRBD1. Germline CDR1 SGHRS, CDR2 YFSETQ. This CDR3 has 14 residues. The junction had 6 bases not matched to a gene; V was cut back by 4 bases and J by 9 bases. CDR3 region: CASSPGQGGSPLHF. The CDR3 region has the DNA TGCGCCAGCAGCCCTGGACAGGGAGGTTCACCCCTCCACTTT.

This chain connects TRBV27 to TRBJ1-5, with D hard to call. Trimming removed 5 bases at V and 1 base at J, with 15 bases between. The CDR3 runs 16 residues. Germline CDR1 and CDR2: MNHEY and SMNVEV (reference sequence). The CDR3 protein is CASSPISPASNQPQHF. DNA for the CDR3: TGTGCCAGCAGTCCTATTTCCCCAGCCAGCAATCAGCCCCAGCATTTT.

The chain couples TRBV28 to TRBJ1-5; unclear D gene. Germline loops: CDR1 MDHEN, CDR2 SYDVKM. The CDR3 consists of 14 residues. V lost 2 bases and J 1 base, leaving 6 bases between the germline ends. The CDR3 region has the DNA TGTGCCAGCAGTTTAGGAGGGAGCAATCAGCCCCAGCATTTT. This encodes CASSLGGSNQPQHF.

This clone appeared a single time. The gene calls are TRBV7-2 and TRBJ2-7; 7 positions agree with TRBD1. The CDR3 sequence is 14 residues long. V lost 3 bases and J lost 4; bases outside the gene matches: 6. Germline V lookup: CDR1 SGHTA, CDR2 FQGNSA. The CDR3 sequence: CASSLGQSLYEQYF. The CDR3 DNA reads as TGTGCCAGCAGCTTGGGACAGAGTCTTTACGAGCAGTACTTC.